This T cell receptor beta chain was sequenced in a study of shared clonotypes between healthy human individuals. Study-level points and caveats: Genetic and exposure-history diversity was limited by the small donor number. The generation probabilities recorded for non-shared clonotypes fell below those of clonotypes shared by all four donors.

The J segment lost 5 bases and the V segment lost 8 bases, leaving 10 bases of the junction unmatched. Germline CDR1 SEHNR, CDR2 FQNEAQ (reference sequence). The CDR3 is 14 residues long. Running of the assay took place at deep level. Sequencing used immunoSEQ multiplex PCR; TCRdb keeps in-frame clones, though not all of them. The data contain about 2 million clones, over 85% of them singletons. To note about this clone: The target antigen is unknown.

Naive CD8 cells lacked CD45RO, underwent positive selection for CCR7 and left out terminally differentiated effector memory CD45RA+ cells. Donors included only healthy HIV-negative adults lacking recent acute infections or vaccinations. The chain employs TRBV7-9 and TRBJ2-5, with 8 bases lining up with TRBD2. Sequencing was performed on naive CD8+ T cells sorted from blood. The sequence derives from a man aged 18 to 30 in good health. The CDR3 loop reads CASSSAGEEETQYF. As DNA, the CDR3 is TGTGCCAGCTCCTCAGCGGGGGAGGAGGAGACCCAGTACTTC.